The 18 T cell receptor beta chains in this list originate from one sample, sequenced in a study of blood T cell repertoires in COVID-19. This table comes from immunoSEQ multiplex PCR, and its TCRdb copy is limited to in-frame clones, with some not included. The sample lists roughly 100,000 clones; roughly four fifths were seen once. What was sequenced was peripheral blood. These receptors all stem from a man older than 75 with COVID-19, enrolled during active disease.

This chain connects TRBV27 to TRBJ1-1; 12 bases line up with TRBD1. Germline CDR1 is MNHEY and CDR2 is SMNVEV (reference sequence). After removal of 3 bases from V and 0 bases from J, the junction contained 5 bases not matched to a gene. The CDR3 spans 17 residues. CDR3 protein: CASSFRGQGAVNTEAFF. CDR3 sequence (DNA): TGTGCCAGCAGTTTCCGGGGACAGGGGGCCGTGAACACTGAAGCTTTCTTT.

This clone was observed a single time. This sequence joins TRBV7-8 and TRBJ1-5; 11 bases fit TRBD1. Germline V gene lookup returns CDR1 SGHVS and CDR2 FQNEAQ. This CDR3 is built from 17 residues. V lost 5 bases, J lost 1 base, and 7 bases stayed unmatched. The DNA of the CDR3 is TGTGCCAGCAGCCAACGAGGGACAGGGGGAAGCAATCAGCCCCAGCATTTT. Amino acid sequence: CASSQRGTGGSNQPQHF. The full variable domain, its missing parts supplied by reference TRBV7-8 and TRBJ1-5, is GAGVSQSPRYKVAKRGQDVALRCDPISGHVSLFWYQQALGQGPEFLTYFQNEAQLDKSGLPSDRFFAERPEGSVSTLKIQRTQQEDSAVYLCASSQRGTGGSNQPQHFGDGTRLSIL.

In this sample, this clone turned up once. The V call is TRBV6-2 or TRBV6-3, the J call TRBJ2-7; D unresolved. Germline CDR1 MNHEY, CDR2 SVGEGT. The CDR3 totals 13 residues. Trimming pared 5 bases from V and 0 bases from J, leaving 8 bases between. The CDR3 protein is CASSLDGSYEQYF. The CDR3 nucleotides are TGTGCCAGCAGTCTAGACGGCTCCTACGAGCAGTACTTC.

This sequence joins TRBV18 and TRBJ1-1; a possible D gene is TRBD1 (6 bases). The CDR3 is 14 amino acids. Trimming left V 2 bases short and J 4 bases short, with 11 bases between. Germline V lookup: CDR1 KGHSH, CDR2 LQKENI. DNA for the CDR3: TGTGCCAGCTCACCAGAGGTGGGGGCCACTGAAGCTTTCTTT. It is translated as CASSPEVGATEAFF.

Here the CDR3 DNA reads TGTGCCAGCAGCTACTACCATAGCGGGGACGAGCAGTACTTC. Translation gives CASSYYHSGDEQYF. The gene calls are TRBV9 and TRBJ2-7; 8 nucleotides match TRBD2. This CDR3 is 14 amino acids long. V shed 4 bases, J shed 5 bases, and the junction held 8 bases outside the gene matches. Germline V gene sequence: CDR1 SGDLS, CDR2 YYNGEE.

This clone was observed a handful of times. CDR3 bases: TGCGCCAGCAGCCCGGGACGGGGGAGAAACAATGAGCAGTTCTTC. Translation gives CASSPGRGRNNEQFF. V gene TRBV4-1 combines with J gene TRBJ2-1, with D possibly being TRBD2 (6 bases). This CDR3 spans 15 amino acids. Germline V CDR1 and CDR2: MGHRA, YSYEKL. The V end lost 4 bases, the J end lost 5 bases, and 15 bases lay between the germline ends.

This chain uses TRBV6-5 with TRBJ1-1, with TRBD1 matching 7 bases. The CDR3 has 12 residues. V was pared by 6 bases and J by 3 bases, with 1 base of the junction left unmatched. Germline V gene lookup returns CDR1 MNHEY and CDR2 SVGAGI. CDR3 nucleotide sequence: TGTGCCAGCAGACAGGGGTACACTGAAGCTTTCTTT. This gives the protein CASRQGYTEAFF.

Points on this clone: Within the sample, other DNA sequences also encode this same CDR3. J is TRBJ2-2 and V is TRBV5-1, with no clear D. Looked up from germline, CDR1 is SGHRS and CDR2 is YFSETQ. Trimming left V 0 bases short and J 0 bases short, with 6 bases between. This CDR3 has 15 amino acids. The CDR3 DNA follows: TGCGCCAGCAGCTTGGGCGGAGCGAACACCGGGGAGCTGTTTTTT. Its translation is CASSLGGANTGELFF.

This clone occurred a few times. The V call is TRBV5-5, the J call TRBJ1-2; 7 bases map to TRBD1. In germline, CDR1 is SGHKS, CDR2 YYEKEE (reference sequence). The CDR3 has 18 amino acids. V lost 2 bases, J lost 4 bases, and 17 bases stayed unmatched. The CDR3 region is CASSLMLGVGTVTYGYTF. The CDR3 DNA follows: TGTGCCAGCAGCTTAATGTTGGGGGTCGGGACAGTGACCTATGGCTACACCTTC.

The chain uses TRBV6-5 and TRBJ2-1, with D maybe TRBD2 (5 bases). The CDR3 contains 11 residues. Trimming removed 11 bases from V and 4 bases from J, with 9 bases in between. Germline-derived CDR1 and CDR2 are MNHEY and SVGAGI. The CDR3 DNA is TGTGCCCTAACGGGATACAATGAGCAGTTCTTC. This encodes CALTGYNEQFF.

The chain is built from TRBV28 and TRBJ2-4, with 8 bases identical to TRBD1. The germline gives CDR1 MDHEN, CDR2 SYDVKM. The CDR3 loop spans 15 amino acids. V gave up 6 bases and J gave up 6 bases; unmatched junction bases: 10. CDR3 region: CASSPQGAYGNIQYF. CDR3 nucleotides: TGTGCCAGCAGCCCGCAGGGGGCGTACGGAAACATTCAGTACTTC.

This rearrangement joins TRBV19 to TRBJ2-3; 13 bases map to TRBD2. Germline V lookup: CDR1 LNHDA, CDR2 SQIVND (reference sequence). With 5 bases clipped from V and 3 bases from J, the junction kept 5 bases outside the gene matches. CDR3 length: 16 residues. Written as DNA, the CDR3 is TGTGCCAGTAGTTCCAGGACTAGCGGGAGAACAGATACGCAGTATTTT. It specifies CASSSRTSGRTDTQYF. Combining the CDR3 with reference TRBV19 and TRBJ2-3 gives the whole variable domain DGGITQSPKYLFRKEGQNVTLSCEQNLNHDAMYWYRQDPGQGLRLIYYSQIVNDFQKGDIAEGYSVSREKKESFPLTVTSAQKNPTAFYLCASSSRTSGRTDTQYFGPGTRLTVL.

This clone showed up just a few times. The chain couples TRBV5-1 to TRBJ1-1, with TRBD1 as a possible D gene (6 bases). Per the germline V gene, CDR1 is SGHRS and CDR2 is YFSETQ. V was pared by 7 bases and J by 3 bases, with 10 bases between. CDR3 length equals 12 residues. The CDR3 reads CASAQGHTEAFF. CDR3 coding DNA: TGCGCCAGCGCCCAGGGGCACACTGAAGCTTTCTTT.

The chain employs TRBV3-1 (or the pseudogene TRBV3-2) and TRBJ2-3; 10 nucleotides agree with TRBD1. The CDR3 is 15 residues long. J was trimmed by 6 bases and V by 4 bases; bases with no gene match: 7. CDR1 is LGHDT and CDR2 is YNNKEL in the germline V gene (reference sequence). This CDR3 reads CASSRARTGGDTQYF. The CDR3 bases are TGTGCCAGCAGCCGGGCCAGGACAGGGGGGGATACGCAGTATTTT.

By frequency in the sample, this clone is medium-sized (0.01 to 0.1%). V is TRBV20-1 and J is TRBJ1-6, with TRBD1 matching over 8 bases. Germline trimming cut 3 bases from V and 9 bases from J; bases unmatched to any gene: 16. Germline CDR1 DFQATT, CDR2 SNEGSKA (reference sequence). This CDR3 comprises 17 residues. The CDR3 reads CSASGETGEHAASPLHF. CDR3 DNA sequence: TGCAGTGCTAGTGGAGAGACAGGGGAACATGCGGCTTCACCCCTCCACTTT.

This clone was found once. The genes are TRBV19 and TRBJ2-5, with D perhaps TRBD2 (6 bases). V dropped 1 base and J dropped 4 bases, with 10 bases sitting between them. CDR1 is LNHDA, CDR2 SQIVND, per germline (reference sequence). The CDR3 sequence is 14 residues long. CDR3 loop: CASSIAVGGETQYF. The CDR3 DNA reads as TGTGCCAGTAGTATAGCGGTGGGGGGAGAGACCCAGTACTTC.

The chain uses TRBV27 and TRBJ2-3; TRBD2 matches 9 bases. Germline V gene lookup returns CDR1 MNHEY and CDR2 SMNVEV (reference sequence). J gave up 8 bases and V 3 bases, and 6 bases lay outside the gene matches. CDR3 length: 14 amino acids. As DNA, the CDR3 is TGTGCCAGCAGTTTGCAGCTAGCGGGGTCTACGCAGTATTTT. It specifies CASSLQLAGSTQYF.

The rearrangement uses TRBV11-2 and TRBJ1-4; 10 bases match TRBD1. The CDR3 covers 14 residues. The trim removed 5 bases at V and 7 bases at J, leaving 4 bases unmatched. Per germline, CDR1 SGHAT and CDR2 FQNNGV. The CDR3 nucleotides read TGTGCCAGCAGCCGCGGGACAGGGGTTGAAAAACTGTTTTTT. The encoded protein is CASSRGTGVEKLFF.